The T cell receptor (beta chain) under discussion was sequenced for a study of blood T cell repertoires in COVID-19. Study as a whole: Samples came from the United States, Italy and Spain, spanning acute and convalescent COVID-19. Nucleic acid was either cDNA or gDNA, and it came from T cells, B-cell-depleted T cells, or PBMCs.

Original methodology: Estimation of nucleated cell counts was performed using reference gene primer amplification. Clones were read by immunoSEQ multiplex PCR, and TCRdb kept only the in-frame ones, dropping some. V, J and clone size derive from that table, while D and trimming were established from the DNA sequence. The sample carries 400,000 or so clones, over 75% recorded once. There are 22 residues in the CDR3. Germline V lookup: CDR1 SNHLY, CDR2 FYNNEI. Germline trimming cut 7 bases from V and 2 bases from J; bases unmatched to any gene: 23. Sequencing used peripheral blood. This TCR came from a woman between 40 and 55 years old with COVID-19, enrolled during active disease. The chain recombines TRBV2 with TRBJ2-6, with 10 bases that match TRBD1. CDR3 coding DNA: TGTGCCAGCACCCAAGCCCTGGGGGGGATTGTGGGGACAGGGGCTGGGGCCAACGTCCTGACTTTC. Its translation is CASTQALGGIVGTGAGANVLTF. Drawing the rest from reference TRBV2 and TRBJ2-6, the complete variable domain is EPEVTQTPSHQVTQMGQEVILRCVPISNHLYFYWYRQILGQKVEFLVSFYNNEISEKSEIFDDQFSVERPDGSNFTLKIRSTKLEDSAMYFCASTQALGGIVGTGAGANVLTFGAGSRLTVL.